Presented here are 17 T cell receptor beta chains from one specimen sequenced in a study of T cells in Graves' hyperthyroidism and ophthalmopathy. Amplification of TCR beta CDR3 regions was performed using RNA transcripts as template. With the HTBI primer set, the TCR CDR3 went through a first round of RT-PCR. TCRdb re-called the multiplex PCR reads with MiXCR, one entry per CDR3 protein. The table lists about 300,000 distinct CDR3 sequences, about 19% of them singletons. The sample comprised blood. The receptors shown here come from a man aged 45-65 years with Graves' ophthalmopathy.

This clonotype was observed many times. This chain's CDR3 is CASSVGVGGITDTQYF. CDR3 DNA: TGTGCCAGCAGCGTAGGGGTAGGGGGGATCACAGATACGCAGTATTTT. The chain uses TRBV9 and TRBJ2-3; D may correspond to TRBD1 or TRBD2 (6 bases each). V shed 0 bases and J shed 2 bases, with 13 bases lying between them. Germline values: CDR1 SGDLS, CDR2 YYNGEE. The CDR3 spans 16 residues.

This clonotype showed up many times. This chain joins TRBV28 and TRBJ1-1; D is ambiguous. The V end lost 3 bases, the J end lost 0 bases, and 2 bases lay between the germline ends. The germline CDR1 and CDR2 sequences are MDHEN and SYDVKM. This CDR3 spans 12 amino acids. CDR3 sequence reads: CASSFVNTEAFF. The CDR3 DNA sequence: TGTGCCAGCAGTTTTGTGAACACTGAAGCTTTCTTT.

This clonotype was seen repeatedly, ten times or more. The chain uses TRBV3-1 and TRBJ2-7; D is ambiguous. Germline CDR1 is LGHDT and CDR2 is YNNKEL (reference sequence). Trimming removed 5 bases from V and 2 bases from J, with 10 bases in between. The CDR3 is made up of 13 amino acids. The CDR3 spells CASSAGPPYEQYF. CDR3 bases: TGTGCCAGCAGCGCCGGGCCCCCCTACGAGCAGTACTTC.

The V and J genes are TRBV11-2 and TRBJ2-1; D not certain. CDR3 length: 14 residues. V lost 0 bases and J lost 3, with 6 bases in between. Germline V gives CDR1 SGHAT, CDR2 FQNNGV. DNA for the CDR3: TGTGCCAGCAGCTTAGAACTAAGCTACAATGAGCAGTTCTTC. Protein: CASSLELSYNEQFF.

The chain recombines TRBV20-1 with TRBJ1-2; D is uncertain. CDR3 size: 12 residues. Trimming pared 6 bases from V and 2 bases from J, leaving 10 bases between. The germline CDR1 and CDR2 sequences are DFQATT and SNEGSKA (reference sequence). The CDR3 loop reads CSARRHNYGYTF. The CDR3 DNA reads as TGCAGTGCCAGGAGGCACAACTATGGCTACACCTTC.

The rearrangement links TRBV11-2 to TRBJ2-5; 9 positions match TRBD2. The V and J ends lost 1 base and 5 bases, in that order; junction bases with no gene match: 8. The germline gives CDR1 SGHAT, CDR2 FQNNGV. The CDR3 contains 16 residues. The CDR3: CASSLGPLAGPETQYF. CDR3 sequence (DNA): TGTGCCAGCAGCTTAGGTCCCCTAGCGGGACCGGAGACCCAGTACTTC.

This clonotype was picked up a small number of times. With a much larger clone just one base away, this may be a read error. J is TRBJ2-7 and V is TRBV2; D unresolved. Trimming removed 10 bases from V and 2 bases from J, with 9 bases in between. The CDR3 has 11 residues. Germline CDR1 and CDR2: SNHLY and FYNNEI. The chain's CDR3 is CAIDTAYEQYF. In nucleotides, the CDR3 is TGTGCCATCGACACGGCCTACGAGCAGTACTTC.

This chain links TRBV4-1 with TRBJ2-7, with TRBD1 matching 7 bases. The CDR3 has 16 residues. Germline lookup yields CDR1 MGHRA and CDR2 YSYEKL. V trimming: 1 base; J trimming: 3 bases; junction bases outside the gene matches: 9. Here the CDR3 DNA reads TGCGCCAGCAGCCAAGGAGGGGGCGCTTCAGGCTACGAGCAGTACTTC. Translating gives CASSQGGGASGYEQYF.

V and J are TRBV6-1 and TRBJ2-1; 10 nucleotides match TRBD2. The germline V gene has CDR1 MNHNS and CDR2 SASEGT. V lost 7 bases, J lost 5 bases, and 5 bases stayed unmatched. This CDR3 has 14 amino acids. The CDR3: CASTHGLADNEQFF. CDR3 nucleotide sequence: TGTGCCAGCACCCACGGACTAGCGGACAATGAGCAGTTCTTC.

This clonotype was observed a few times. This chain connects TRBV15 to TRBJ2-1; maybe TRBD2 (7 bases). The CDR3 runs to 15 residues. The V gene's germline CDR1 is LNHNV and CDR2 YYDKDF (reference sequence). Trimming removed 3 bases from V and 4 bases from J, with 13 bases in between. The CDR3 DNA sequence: TGTGCCACCAGCAGGAGGCGGGGGCTTTACAATGAGCAGTTCTTC. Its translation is CATSRRRGLYNEQFF.

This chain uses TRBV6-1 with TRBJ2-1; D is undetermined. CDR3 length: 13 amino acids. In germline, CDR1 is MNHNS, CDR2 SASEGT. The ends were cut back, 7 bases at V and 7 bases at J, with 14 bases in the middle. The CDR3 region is CASIGANINEQFF. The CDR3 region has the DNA TGTGCCAGCATAGGAGCGAACATTAATGAGCAGTTCTTC.

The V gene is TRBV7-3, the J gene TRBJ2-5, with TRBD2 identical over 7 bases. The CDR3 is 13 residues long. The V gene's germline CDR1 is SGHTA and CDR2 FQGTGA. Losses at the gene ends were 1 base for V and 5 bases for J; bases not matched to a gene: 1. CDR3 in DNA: TGTGCCAGCAGCTTAAAGGGAGGGGAGACCCAGTACTTC. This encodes CASSLKGGETQYF.

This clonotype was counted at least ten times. CDR3 sequence: CASSFWDRVYTEAFF. In DNA form, the CDR3 reads TGTGCCAGCAGCTTTTGGGACAGGGTTTACACTGAAGCTTTCTTT. The chain recombines TRBV11-2 with TRBJ1-1; 9 nucleotides line up with TRBD1. The length of the CDR3 is 15 residues. Unmatched junction bases numbered 5, after V lost 3 bases and J lost 3 bases. In germline, CDR1 is SGHAT, CDR2 FQNNGV. Full variable domain (rest looked up from reference TRBV11-2 and TRBJ1-1): EAGVAQSPRYKIIEKRQSVAFWCNPISGHATLYWYQQILGQGPKLLIQFQNNGVVDDSQLPKDRFSAERLKGVDSTLKIQPAKLEDSAVYLCASSFWDRVYTEAFFGQGTRLTVV.

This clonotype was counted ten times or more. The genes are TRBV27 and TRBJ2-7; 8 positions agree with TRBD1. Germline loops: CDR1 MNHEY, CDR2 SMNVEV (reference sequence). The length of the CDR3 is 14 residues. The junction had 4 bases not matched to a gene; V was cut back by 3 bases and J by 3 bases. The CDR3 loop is CASSLVGQGYEQYF. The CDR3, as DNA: TGTGCCAGCAGTTTGGTTGGACAGGGCTACGAGCAGTACTTC.

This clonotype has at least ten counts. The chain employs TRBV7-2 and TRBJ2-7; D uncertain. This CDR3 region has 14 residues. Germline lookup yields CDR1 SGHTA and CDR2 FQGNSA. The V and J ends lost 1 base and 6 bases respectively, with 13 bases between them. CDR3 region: CASSLVDNLPEQYF. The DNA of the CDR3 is TGTGCCAGCAGCTTAGTGGATAATTTACCCGAGCAGTACTTC.

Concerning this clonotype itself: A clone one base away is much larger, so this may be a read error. CDR3 protein: CVSSWDGGSTDTQYF. In DNA form, the CDR3 reads TGTGTCAGCAGCTGGGACGGGGGGAGCACAGATACGCAGTATTTT. The rearrangement uses TRBV6-1 and TRBJ2-3; 7 bases fit TRBD2. Germline-derived CDR1 and CDR2 are MNHNS and SASEGT. CDR3 length: 15 residues.

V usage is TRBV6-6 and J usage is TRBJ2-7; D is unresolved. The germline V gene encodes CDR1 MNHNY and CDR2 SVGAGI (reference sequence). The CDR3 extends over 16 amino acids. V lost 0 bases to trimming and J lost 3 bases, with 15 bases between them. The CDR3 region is CASSYSPRPAIYEQYF. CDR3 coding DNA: TGTGCCAGCAGTTACTCCCCCCGCCCAGCGATCTACGAGCAGTACTTC.